One TCR beta chain is described in this entry. Clones were read by immunoSEQ multiplex PCR, and TCRdb kept only the in-frame ones, dropping some. The table has some 32,000 clones, approximately 89% seen once; the top ten hold roughly 4.8%. These data originate in a study of chemoradiotherapy in HPV16-positive cancers. Per germline, CDR1 MDHEN and CDR2 SYDVKM. CDR3 size: 14 residues. V shed 3 bases and J 8 bases; nucleotides not matched to a gene: 6. This sample comprised blood, obtained from a patient who underwent chemoradiotherapy. This rearrangement joins TRBV28 to TRBJ2-1; 8 positions agree with TRBD1. This receptor was identified in a human donor with HPV-associated anogenital cancer. The CDR3 nucleotides are TGTGCCAGCAGTTTTGTAGACAGGGGATATGAGCAGTTCTTC. It specifies CASSFVDRGYEQFF.